These 17 T cell receptor beta chains came from one sample sequenced in a study of blood T cell repertoires in COVID-19 (dated by TCRdb to 2019 to 2021). The library was built by means of the immunoSEQ multiplex PCR assay. TCRdb carries this immuneACCESS record with in-frame sequences only. Its versions omit some clonotypes, under half of them owing to an unresolved V gene in the studies checked, with the rest unexplained. The sample table records under 100,000 clones; approximately 86% of these occur just once. Approximately 12% of the sample belongs to the ten largest clones. Source material: peripheral blood. Receptors were obtained from a woman in her 70s with active or convalescent COVID-19.

This chain connects TRBV7-9 to TRBJ1-6; no reliable D call. Between the trimmed V and J ends, which lost 4 bases and 10 bases, there was a span of 11 bases. The V gene's germline CDR1 is SEHNR and CDR2 FQNEAQ (reference sequence). This CDR3 spans 13 amino acids. For the CDR3, the DNA is TGTGCCAGCAGCTCGGGTTTTGAGTCACCCCTCCACTTT. Its translation is CASSSGFESPLHF.

This chain joins TRBV5-5 and TRBJ2-6; perhaps TRBD1 as D (6 bases). The CDR3 runs to 17 residues. Germline lookup yields CDR1 SGHKS and CDR2 YYEKEE (reference sequence). The germline V and J ends were trimmed by 2 bases and 2 bases, with 14 bases remaining between them. The CDR3 region has the DNA TGTGCCAGCAGCTTTCTAGCCACAGGGACTGGGGCCAACGTCCTGACTTTC. Its translation: CASSFLATGTGANVLTF.

The J gene is TRBJ2-2, the V gene TRBV18; TRBD1 is a possible D gene (5 bases). Germline CDR1 and CDR2: KGHSH and LQKENI. The CDR3 has 17 residues. V gave up 0 bases and J gave up 0 bases, with 11 bases separating them. The CDR3 loop is CASSPPLPDTNTGELFF. Here the CDR3 DNA reads TGTGCCAGCTCACCACCCCTTCCGGACACGAACACCGGGGAGCTGTTTTTT.

The rearrangement uses TRBV2 and TRBJ1-5, with D maybe TRBD1 (5 bases). Germline lookup yields CDR1 SNHLY and CDR2 FYNNEI. The ends were cut back, 3 bases at V and 3 bases at J, with 9 bases in the middle. This CDR3 is built from 14 residues. CDR3 nucleotide sequence: TGTGCCAGCAGTGACAAGGGGAACAATCAGCCCCAGCATTTT. Translation gives CASSDKGNNQPQHF.

The chain recombines TRBV4-1 with TRBJ1-6; possibly TRBD1 for D (5 bases). Germline V gene data show CDR1 as MGHRA and CDR2 as YSYEKL. Trimming took off 3 bases at V and 8 bases at J, with 26 bases between the two ends. The CDR3 is 19 residues long. This chain's CDR3 is CASSQLAGRGTPSDSPLHF. The DNA for the CDR3 is TGCGCCAGCAGCCAGCTTGCCGGTAGGGGAACCCCTTCGGATTCACCCCTCCACTTT.

The chain is built from TRBV6-5 and TRBJ1-3; D possibly corresponds to TRBD1 (6 bases). This CDR3 is 14 amino acids long. Between the trimmed V and J ends, which lost 4 bases and 1 base, there was a span of 8 bases. Germline V lookup: CDR1 MNHEY, CDR2 SVGAGI. The CDR3 bases are TGTGCCAGCAGTTCGGACAGATCTGGAAACACCATATATTTT. Protein sequence: CASSSDRSGNTIYF.

The CDR3 is CASKRGGASNEQYF. In nucleotides, the CDR3 is TGTGCCAGCAAGCGGGGGGGCGCGTCGAACGAGCAGTACTTC. The chain is built from TRBV6-5 and TRBJ2-7; 10 positions match TRBD2. V lost 7 bases, J lost 5 bases, and 8 bases stayed unmatched. The germline gives CDR1 MNHEY, CDR2 SVGAGI. This CDR3 is 14 amino acids long.

The CDR3 protein is CANGQGNEQYF. CDR3 nucleotide sequence: TGTGCCAACGGACAGGGCAACGAGCAGTACTTC. The chain recombines TRBV10-3 with TRBJ2-7, with 8 bases aligning to TRBD1. Germline CDR1 reads ENHRY; CDR2 reads SYGVKD. There are 11 residues in the CDR3. The V segment lost 10 bases and the J segment 5 bases; nucleotides outside the gene matches: 4.

This clone appeared a few times. This rearrangement joins TRBV12-3 or TRBV12-4 to TRBJ1-2; D gene unclear. V lost 3 bases, J lost 6 bases, and 8 bases lay in between. The CDR3 has 12 amino acids. The CDR3 is CASSFTVNGYTF. The CDR3 DNA is TGTGCCAGCAGTTTTACGGTCAATGGCTACACCTTC.

This clone is a singleton in its sample. CDR3 in amino acids: CASSFPPGDSNYEQYF. In DNA form, the CDR3 reads TGTGCCAGCAGCTTTCCCCCGGGAGACAGCAACTACGAGCAGTACTTC. The V call is TRBV11-3, the J call TRBJ2-7; maybe TRBD2 (6 bases). The CDR3 contains 16 residues. The V end was cut by 3 bases, the J end by 3 bases, with 18 bases between. Germline CDR1 SGHNT, CDR2 YENEEA.

This sequence joins TRBV14 and TRBJ1-2; tentatively, D is TRBD1 (5 bases). The CDR3 consists of 13 residues. Germline CDR1 reads SGHDN; CDR2 reads FVKESK. V shed 5 bases and J shed 4 bases, with 11 bases lying between them. The CDR3 DNA follows: TGTGCCAGCAGCTCCGACAGACTCTATGGCTACACCTTC. It is translated as CASSSDRLYGYTF. Using reference TRBV14 and TRBJ1-2 for the parts outside the CDR3, the full variable domain is EAGVTQFPSHSVIEKGQTVTLRCDPISGHDNLYWYRRVMGKEIKFLLHFVKESKQDESGMPNNRFLAERTGGTYSTLKVQPAELEDSGVYFCASSSDRLYGYTFGSGTRLTVV.

The chain is built from TRBV7-2 and TRBJ2-1, with D possibly being TRBD1 (5 bases). The CDR3 extends over 13 amino acids. The V and J ends lost 4 bases and 6 bases respectively, with 10 bases between them. The germline V gene encodes CDR1 SGHTA and CDR2 FQGNSA. CDR3 in amino acids: CASSSRVGNEQFF. CDR3 in DNA: TGTGCCAGCAGCTCCAGGGTAGGCAATGAGCAGTTCTTC.

The V and J genes are TRBV19 and TRBJ1-3, with D tentatively TRBD1 (5 bases). V was cut by 4 bases and J by 9 bases, with 13 bases left in between. CDR1 and CDR2 (germline): LNHDA, SQIVND (reference sequence). The CDR3 covers 13 residues. The DNA for the CDR3 is TGTGCCAGTAGTACCCGTCCCGGGGGCACCATATATTTT. This encodes CASSTRPGGTIYF.

About this clone: Within the sample, other DNA sequences also encode this same CDR3. The chain couples TRBV10-3 to TRBJ1-1; D not certain. CDR1 and CDR2 from the germline V gene are ENHRY and SYGVKD. The CDR3 runs to 13 residues. V lost 8 bases to trimming and J lost 1 base, with 11 bases between them. CDR3 coding DNA: TGTGCCATCGTAGGGAGGGAGAACACTGAAGCTTTCTTT. This sequence encodes CAIVGRENTEAFF.

This clone occurred once. V and J are TRBV15 and TRBJ1-4; D is unresolved. CDR1 and CDR2 from the germline V gene are LNHNV and YYDKDF (reference sequence). V was cut by 1 base and J by 4 bases, with 7 bases left in between. The CDR3 length is 14 residues. CDR3 sequence (DNA): TGTGCCACCAGCAGAGGAGGAGGTAATGAAAAACTGTTTTTT. Translated: CATSRGGGNEKLFF.

CDR3 region: CASSYTAFSYGYTF. CDR3 DNA sequence: TGTGCCAGCAGTTACACCGCATTTAGCTATGGCTACACCTTC. The J gene is TRBJ1-2, the V gene TRBV6-5; D ambiguous. In germline, CDR1 is MNHEY, CDR2 SVGAGI. The CDR3 runs to 14 residues. Trimming took 2 bases from V and 4 from J, leaving 11 bases between them.

The CDR3 sequence is CASSYSGQGWGNEQFF. CDR3 DNA sequence: TGTGCCAGCAGTTACTCGGGACAGGGTTGGGGGAATGAGCAGTTCTTC. The chain employs TRBV6-5 and TRBJ2-1, with 9 nucleotides matching TRBD1. The ends lost 0 bases at V and 7 bases at J; junction bases unmatched: 7. Germline CDR1 is MNHEY and CDR2 is SVGAGI. This CDR3 region has 16 residues.